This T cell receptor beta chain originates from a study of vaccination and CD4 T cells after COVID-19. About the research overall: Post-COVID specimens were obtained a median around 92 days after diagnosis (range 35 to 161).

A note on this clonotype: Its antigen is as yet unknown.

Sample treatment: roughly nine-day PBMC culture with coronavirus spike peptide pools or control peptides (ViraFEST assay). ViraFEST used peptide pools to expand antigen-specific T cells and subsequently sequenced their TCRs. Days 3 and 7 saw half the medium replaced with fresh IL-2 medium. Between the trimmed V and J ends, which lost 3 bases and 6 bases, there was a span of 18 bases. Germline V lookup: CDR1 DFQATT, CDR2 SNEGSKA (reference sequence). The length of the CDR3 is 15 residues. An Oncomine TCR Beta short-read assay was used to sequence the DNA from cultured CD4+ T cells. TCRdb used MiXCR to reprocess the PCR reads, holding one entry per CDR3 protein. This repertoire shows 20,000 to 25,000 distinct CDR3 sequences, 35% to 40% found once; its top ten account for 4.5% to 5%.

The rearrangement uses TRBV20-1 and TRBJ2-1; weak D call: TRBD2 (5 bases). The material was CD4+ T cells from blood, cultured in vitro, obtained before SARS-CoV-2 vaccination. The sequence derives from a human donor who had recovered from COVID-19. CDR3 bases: TGCAGTGCTAGGGGTCTTACGGGATTCCCCAATGAGCAGTTCTTC. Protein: CSARGLTGFPNEQFF.